This T cell receptor beta chain came from a study of T cells in Graves' hyperthyroidism and ophthalmopathy (dated by TCRdb to between 2018 and 2021). As for the study more broadly: Peripheral blood was collected at initial diagnosis, before any treatment. Once sampling was done, hyperthyroidism patients were given methimazole at a starting dose of 30 mg daily, whereas ophthalmopathy patients were given high-dose intravenous methylprednisolone. The paper reports TCR Vbeta CDR3 sequencing of more than 120 peripheral blood samples: 40 or so ophthalmopathy, under 85 hyperthyroidism and around 17 progressor patients. Whether ophthalmopathy could be predicted prospectively was tested in an independent validation cohort made up of approximately 19 hyperthyroidism patients plus 17 patients who later progressed to ophthalmopathy. To identify TCR V-J signatures that set the groups apart, the researchers used a discovery cohort of about a hundred patients, made up of under 50 with Graves' ophthalmopathy and some 58 with stable Graves' hyperthyroidism. The study also compared thyroid tissue and blood T-cell repertoires from 5 to 7 Graves' hyperthyroidism patients. For training and testing, the 100 or so patients in the discovery cohort were randomly divided in a 7:3 ratio.

This clonotype has a single count. Its antigen remains undetermined. The record has no base qualities; no much larger clone is one base away. Single-read evidence is weak. General findings and caveats noted by the study authors: Ophthalmopathy was separated from stable hyperthyroidism by a 13 V-J signature model, with approximately 89% sensitivity and approximately 84% specificity obtained in cross-validation and 80%/75% obtained in testing. In validation, the model predicted progression to ophthalmopathy a median of around 6.5 months before onset, with roughly 70% sensitivity and about 75% specificity. No statistical method was used to fix the sample size in advance, and group allocation was not hidden from the investigators. Most expanded thyroid clonotypes (frequency above 0.001) were also detected in blood, a finding suggesting that blood repertoires may reflect thyroid immune responses.

The TCR beta CDR3 regions were amplified from the RNA transcripts. For the first round of RT-PCR on the TCR CDR3, the HTBI primer set was used together with the Qiagen OneStep RT-PCR kit. The libraries were constructed in a second round of multiplex PCR and then size-selected and purified. Sequencing of the libraries was done on an Illumina HiSeq2000 using paired-end 100 bp reads. In the paper's pipeline: SOAPnuke was used to process the raw data, with reads discarded if the reads contained adapters or uncalled bases, had a mean Phred below 15, or lacked an exact constant-primer or identifier match. COPE v1.2.5 was used to merge the high-quality paired reads, and each unique nucleotide sequence was defined as a clonotype. MiTCR v1.1 was used to align clonotypes to the IMGT TRBV, TRBD and TRBJ reference segments. Analysis was restricted to V-J combinations with a frequency above 0.0001, which covered about 99% of repertoires. The TCS score was defined as the ratio of F50 (clonal expansion) to E x V (chaos), calculated using BLOSUM62-based TCRdist between CDR3 peptides within each V-J. Welch's t-statistics and random forest reduced roughly 530 V-J features to 10 to 15, which were used in a naive Bayes classifier (R e1071). TCRdb reprocessing: public reads trimmed at Q25 with fastp, clones called with MiXCR, in-frame beta chains kept. CDR3 protein sequences are deduplicated, and each keeps its most common genes and DNA. V and J calls and clone size were set by TCRdb, not the authors. The sample yields 200,000 to 250,000 distinct CDR3 sequences; around 16% were counted once. Roughly 49% of the sample belongs to the ten largest clones.

The CDR3 goes from the cysteine to the phenylalanine over 14 residues. Here the CDR3 DNA is all that survives: 42 bases in frame from base 1. The junction carries 13 bases between V and J, which are trimmed by 7 bases and 1 base respectively. In the germline V gene, CDR1 corresponds to SNHLY and CDR2 to FYNNEI. Stable Graves' hyperthyroidism was defined as the absence of progression to ophthalmopathy over 18 months of follow-up. Hyperthyroidism patients were newly diagnosed, had a disease duration of under 2 months, and were aged 18 to 65 years. Exclusion was applied to patients with uncontrolled infections, other autoimmune diseases, pregnancy or lactation. Diagnoses relied on clinical symptoms, serum thyroxine and TRAb, thyroid ultrasound and orbital computed tomography. PBMCs were separated from 10 ml of fresh peripheral blood using Ficoll-Paque density gradient centrifugation. Total RNA was extracted with Trizol reagent, and quality was checked on an Agilent 2100 Bioanalyzer.

The sequenced material came from blood. The sequence was collected from a woman aged 45-65 years with Graves' hyperthyroidism. The chain employs TRBV2 and TRBJ1-1; the D segment cannot be called with confidence. The CDR3 here reads CASKGHTENTEAFF. In nucleotide form, the sequence is TGTGCCAGCAAGGGTCACACCGAGAACACTGAAGCTTTCTTT.